Shown below are 9 T cell receptor beta chains from a single sample sequenced in a study of cytomegalovirus exposure and HLA in healthy donors. Vbeta (60) and Jbeta (13) primers were used in the PCR. TCRdb's table, derived via immunoSEQ multiplex PCR, lists solely in-frame clones and lacks some. This table has approximately 110,000 clones, about four fifths appearing once. The sample taken for sequencing was PBMCs. The receptor source for this set is a man aged 25-45 years in good health and CMV-seropositive.

This sequence joins TRBV5-6 and TRBJ1-5; 8 bases agree with TRBD1. Germline CDR1 reads SGHDT; CDR2 reads YYEEEE. This CDR3 is 13 amino acids long. Losses at the gene ends were 4 bases for V and 6 bases for J; bases not matched to a gene: 3. CDR3 DNA: TGTGCCAGCAGCACAGGGGGAGGTCAGCCCCAGCATTTT. Amino acids: CASSTGGGQPQHF.

In its sample, this clone was seen a few times. This sequence joins TRBV27 and TRBJ1-1, with D uncertain. The CDR3 has 14 residues. Germline CDR1 MNHEY, CDR2 SMNVEV (reference sequence). Trimming pared 0 bases from V and 1 base from J, leaving 6 bases between. Here the CDR3 DNA reads TGTGCCAGCAGTTTATCGCCGGGGAACACTGAAGCTTTCTTT. This gives the protein CASSLSPGNTEAFF.

This clone has only a few counts. The CDR3 spells CASSTSGGAEKLFF. The CDR3 DNA is TGTGCCAGCAGCACGTCAGGGGGCGCTGAAAAACTGTTTTTT. The rearrangement links TRBV2 to TRBJ1-4, with TRBD1 identical over 8 bases. The ends lost 6 bases at V and 7 bases at J; junction bases unmatched: 7. CDR1 is SNHLY, CDR2 FYNNEI, per germline. The CDR3 spans 14 residues.

V is TRBV12-2 and J is TRBJ1-5; the table's D call, TRBD1, was not checked against the DNA. TRBV12-2 is a recognized pseudogene. The length of the CDR3 is 16 residues. CDR3 coding DNA: TGTGCAAGTCGCTTACCTGTCCGGGACACCGTTCAGCCCCAGCATTTT. Encoded protein: CASRLPVRDTVQPQHF.

The chain combines TRBV4-3 with TRBJ2-3, with a tentative D call TRBD2 (6 bases). CDR3 length: 18 residues. V gave up 0 bases and J gave up 1 base, with 17 bases separating them. Germline CDR1 LGHNA, CDR2 YSLEER. The CDR3 loop reads CASSQDQTRGRGTDTQYF. CDR3 nucleotide sequence: TGCGCCAGCAGCCAAGATCAAACGCGGGGTAGGGGCACAGATACGCAGTATTTT.

This chain uses TRBV29-1 with TRBJ2-7; D may be TRBD1 (5 bases). This CDR3 region has 12 residues. Trimming stripped 1 base from V and 3 bases from J, with 7 bases between. The germline CDR1 and CDR2 sequences are SQVTM and ANQGSEA. Here the CDR3 reads CSVEGQLYEQYF. CDR3 nucleotides: TGCAGCGTTGAAGGACAGCTCTACGAGCAGTACTTC.

The J gene is TRBJ1-1, the V gene TRBV5-5; D possibly corresponds to TRBD1 (5 bases). Germline values: CDR1 SGHKS, CDR2 YYEKEE (reference sequence). V was pared by 2 bases and J by 4 bases, with 12 bases between. The CDR3 runs to 14 residues. The CDR3 reads CASSFGGVGTEAFF. The CDR3 DNA reads as TGTGCCAGCAGCTTCGGGGGAGTGGGCACTGAAGCTTTCTTT.

The rearrangement uses TRBV10-2 and TRBJ2-5, with 8 nucleotides matching TRBD1. With the DNA end fitting TRBJ2-7 better, the J assignment may be wrong. Germline V lookup: CDR1 WSHSY, CDR2 SAAADI. The CDR3 length is 13 residues. The CDR3 sequence: CASNQGASYEQYF. In nucleotides, the CDR3 is TGCGCCAGCAATCAGGGGGCCTCCTACGAGCAGTACTTC.

The CDR3 DNA is TGTGCCAGCAGTATCGGGCCCGGGGAGTACGAGCAGTACTTC. Translated, it gives CASSIGPGEYEQYF. V usage is TRBV6-6 and J usage is TRBJ2-7; D possibly corresponds to TRBD2 (5 bases). CDR3 length: 14 residues. Trimming removed 5 bases from V and 4 bases from J, with 15 bases in between. Germline CDR1 reads MNHNY; CDR2 reads SVGAGI (reference sequence).